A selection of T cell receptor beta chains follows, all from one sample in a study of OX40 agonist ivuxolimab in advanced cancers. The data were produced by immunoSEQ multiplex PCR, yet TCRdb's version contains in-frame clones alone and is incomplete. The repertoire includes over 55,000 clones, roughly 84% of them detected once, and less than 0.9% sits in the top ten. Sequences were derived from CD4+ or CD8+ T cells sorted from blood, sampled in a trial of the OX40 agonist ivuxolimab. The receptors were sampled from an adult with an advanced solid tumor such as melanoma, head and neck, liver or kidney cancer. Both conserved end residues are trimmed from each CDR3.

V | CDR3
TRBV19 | ASSIQGRARGQPQH
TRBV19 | ASSTGVQETQY
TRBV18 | ASSPPVAGRSNEQF
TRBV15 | ATSRGQPGLAGGPSDTQY
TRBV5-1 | ASSLGLVRRAYNEQF
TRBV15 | ATSTTGAHTEAF
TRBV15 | ATSRGGEGFGYT
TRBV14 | ASSQGANYGYT
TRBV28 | ASSPPRGPTTYYEQY
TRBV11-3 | ASSERETQY
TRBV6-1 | ASSASVYGDTQY
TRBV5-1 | ASSLVASDSPLH
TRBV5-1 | ASSFWGAYEQY
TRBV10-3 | AISGLTGEGYEQY
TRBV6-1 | ASSEAGGTDTQY
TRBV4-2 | ASSQFSGSSPNEQF
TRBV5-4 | ASSLATPGANEKLF
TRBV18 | ASSPQGFGEKLF
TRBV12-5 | ASSNTNTEAF
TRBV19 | ATRGQSYEQY
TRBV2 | ASSEGTSGGNVLT
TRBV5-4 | ASSPGTGRYEQY
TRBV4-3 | ASSAGLDGYT